The clone carrying this T cell receptor (beta chain) has at least ten counts. Its antigen is undetermined. In germline, CDR1 is SGHRS, CDR2 YFSETQ. V dropped 6 bases and J dropped 1 base, with 10 bases sitting between them. The CDR3 loop spans 13 amino acids. In making TCR beta libraries, quantitative 5'-RACE with molecular barcodes was used. One entry per CDR3 protein results from TCRdb running MiXCR on the 5' RACE reads. The data contain 150,000 or so distinct CDR3 sequences, roughly 18% of them seen just once; the ten biggest clones take up approximately 8%. The sample comes from a study of CD8 T cells in ankylosing spondylitis. The study, taken as a whole, reports: Apparently characteristic of ankylosing spondylitis blood was a TCR beta motif (eight highly homologous variants). Clones linked with disease were CD8+ and fairly uncommon in the peripheral blood.

Material: blood, either unsorted or a sorted T cell fraction (not recorded which). The source is a male donor with ankylosing spondylitis or in good health (not recorded which). The V and J genes are TRBV5-1 and TRBJ1-1; no clear D. Here the CDR3 reads CASNEFGNTEAFF. CDR3 nucleotides: TGCGCCAGCAATGAATTCGGGAACACTGAAGCTTTCTTT.